A selection of T cell receptor beta chains follows, all from one sample in a study of Graves' ophthalmopathy and Graves' hyperthyroidism. Each CDR3 protein gets one entry after TCRdb re-called the multiplex PCR reads with MiXCR. The table shows about 740,000 distinct CDR3 sequences, with roughly 40% occurring only once. The sample was peripheral blood. Every receptor here comes from an adult man with Graves' ophthalmopathy. CDR3s include the opening cysteine and the closing phenylalanine or tryptophan. D genes are given only for firm matches. Clone size, where shown, is once, few, many, or a class for clones that have expanded.

J,size,D,V,DNA,CDR3
TRBJ1-5,many,-,TRBV2,TGTGCCAGCGGACAGAGCAATCAGCCCCAGCATTTT,CASGQSNQPQHF
TRBJ1-6,many,-,TRBV7-9,TGTGCCAGCAGCTTAGTCGGGGAGCGCTCACCCCTCCACTTT,CASSLVGERSPLHF
TRBJ1-1,-,TRBD1,TRBV9,TGTGCCAGCAGCGTAGAGGGACAGGGGGAGACTGAAGCTTTCTTT,CASSVEGQGETEAFF
TRBJ1-6,-,-,TRBV29-1,TGCAGCTTAGGACAGTATAATTCACCCCTCCACTTT,CSLGQYNSPLHF
TRBJ1-5,-,-,TRBV9,TGTGCCAGCAGCGTAGAGGGGGTTAGCAATCAGCCCCAGCATTTT,CASSVEGVSNQPQHF
TRBJ1-1,many,-,TRBV7-9,TGTGCCAGCAGCTTAGCAGGAGGGCTCGGCACTGAAGCTTTCTTT,CASSLAGGLGTEAFF
TRBJ2-3,many,-,TRBV29-1,TGCAGCGTTGCTGAGGATACGCAGTATTTT,CSVAEDTQYF
TRBJ1-4,-,-,TRBV2,TGTGCCAGCAGCGCTCGGGGGGCTAATGAAAAACTGTTTTTT,CASSARGANEKLFF
TRBJ1-1,-,TRBD1,TRBV14,TGTGCCAGCAGAAGGACAGGTCAGAGCACTGAAGCTTTCTTT,CASRRTGQSTEAFF
TRBJ2-5,-,-,TRBV6-5,TGTGCCAGCAGTAACATGAGGGGGTACCAAGAGACCCAGTACTTC,CASSNMRGYQETQYF
TRBJ1-5,-,TRBD1,TRBV13,TGTGCCAGCAGCACCCGACAGGGGCCGTATAGCAATCAGCCCCAGCATTTT,CASSTRQGPYSNQPQHF
TRBJ2-5,many,TRBD1,TRBV20-1,TGCAGTACCCGGCAAGGCGGGACAGGGGCAGAGACCCAGTACTTC,CSTRQGGTGAETQYF
TRBJ2-2,-,TRBD2,TRBV9,TGTGCCAGCAGCCCTCTAGCGGGGTATGACACCGGGGAGCTGTTTTTT,CASSPLAGYDTGELFF
TRBJ1-4,-,-,TRBV7-9,TGTGCCAGCAGCTCAGCGCGGGCACCTTTTGACGAAAAACTGTTTTTT,CASSSARAPFDEKLFF
TRBJ1-1,-,TRBD1,TRBV2,TGTGCCAGCAGAAATAGACAGGGGGCAGGCACTGAAGCTTTCTTT,CASRNRQGAGTEAFF
TRBJ1-4,-,-,TRBV7-6,TGTGCCAGCAGCGGGGGATTTGGGGATCTGACTAATGAAAAACTGTTTTTT,CASSGGFGDLTNEKLFF
TRBJ1-1,-,TRBD1,TRBV7-9,TGTGCCAGCAGGGCGGGACAGGGTGAAGCTTTCTTT,CASRAGQGEAFF
TRBJ2-1,many,-,TRBV15,TGTGCCACCAGCAGTATACAGAATGAGCAGTTCTTC,CATSSIQNEQFF
TRBJ2-7,many,TRBD1,TRBV29-1,TGCAGCGCTCGAACCGGGACAGTTTACTACGAGCAGTACTTC,CSARTGTVYYEQYF
TRBJ1-6,many,-,TRBV7-6,TGTGCCAGCAGCTCTAGCCCAGGGGTCGATTCACCCCTCCACTTT,CASSSSPGVDSPLHF
TRBJ1-4,-,-,TRBV7-2,TGTGCCTGGGGGACGGCAGGGCTCGCAACTAATGAAAAACTGTTTTTT,CAWGTAGLATNEKLFF
TRBJ1-2,-,-,TRBV25-1,TGTGCCGGCAGTGAATCGGGGGGGGACGGCTACACCTTC,CAGSESGGDGYTF
TRBJ2-3,-,TRBD2,TRBV4-2,TGTGCCAGCAGCCAATCTGGAGCGGGAGAAACAGATACGCAGTATTTT,CASSQSGAGETDTQYF
TRBJ2-7,few,-,TRBV4-1,TGCGCCAGCAGCCAAGCATCAACAACTGCCTACGAGCAGTACTTC,CASSQASTTAYEQYF
TRBJ2-7,-,-,TRBV7-9,TGTGCTAGCAGCTTCGGCAGGGTTCGCGAGCAGTACTTC,CASSFGRVREQYF
TRBJ1-2,many,TRBD1,TRBV20-1,TGCAGTGCTAGGGATGGACAGGGGAGGAACTATGGCTACACCTTC,CSARDGQGRNYGYTF
TRBJ2-7,-,-,TRBV20-1,TGCAGTGCTAGCCCATTTGGGGGGATAGTCTACGAGCAGTACTTC,CSASPFGGIVYEQYF
TRBJ1-5,-,TRBD1,TRBV24-1,TGTGCCATCAGTGTCCGGGACAGGGACACGCCAGACCAGCATTTT,CAISVRDRDTPDQHF
TRBJ2-6,once,-,TRBV29-1,TGCAGCGTTGATGCCAGCAGAACAACAGGGTCTGGGGCCAACGTCCTGACTTTC,CSVDASRTTGSGANVLTF
TRBJ2-5,-,TRBD2,TRBV20-1,TGCAGTGCTAGCCCGGGACTAGCGGGAGTCTGGGCCCAAGAGACCCAGTACTTC,CSASPGLAGVWAQETQYF
TRBJ1-4,many,-,TRBV7-9,TGTGCCAGCAGCCGGGACACTAATGAAAAACTGTTTTTT,CASSRDTNEKLFF
TRBJ2-7,-,-,TRBV25-1,TGTGCCAGCAGTGAAGGACTACCCGATCCCTACTTCTACGAGCAGTACTTC,CASSEGLPDPYFYEQYF
TRBJ2-7,many,-,TRBV7-9,TGTGCCAGCAGCATTAGCGGGACAGGCGAGCAGTACTTC,CASSISGTGEQYF
TRBJ2-7,few,TRBD2,TRBV11-2,TGTGCCAGCAGATCTAGCGGGACCTCCTACGAGCAGTACTTC,CASRSSGTSYEQYF
TRBJ1-2,many,TRBD1,TRBV2,TGTGCCAGCAGTTATGGGACAGCCACTAACTATGGCTACACCTTC,CASSYGTATNYGYTF
TRBJ2-7,-,-,TRBV5-4,TGTGCCAGCAGTTCGAAAGGGGGGGACAGGTCCTACGAGCAGTACTTC,CASSSKGGDRSYEQYF
TRBJ2-2,-,-,TRBV7-9,TGTGCCAGCAGTCCCCCCGGAGGTCTACTCGGGGAGCTGTTTTTT,CASSPPGGLLGELFF
TRBJ2-7,few,TRBD1,TRBV7-4,TGTGCCAGCGGAGGGACAGGGGGCTGGGGAGAGCAGTACTTC,CASGGTGGWGEQYF
TRBJ1-1,few,TRBD1,TRBV7-2,TGTGCCAGCAGCCGGGACAGGGTGGCTACTGAAGCTTTCTTT,CASSRDRVATEAFF
TRBJ2-7,-,-,TRBV5-1,TGCGCCAGCAGCGAATGGGACAAGTTCTCCTACGAGCAGTACTTC,CASSEWDKFSYEQYF
TRBJ1-2,-,-,TRBV7-4,TGTGCCAGCAGCTTAGCCCAGGGTTTCAGCTATGGCTACACCTTC,CASSLAQGFSYGYTF
TRBJ1-1,-,TRBD1,TRBV7-3,TGCGCCAGCAGCCAAAAAGGGGGCGGTGAGATGAACACTGAAGCTTTCTTT,CASSQKGGGEMNTEAFF
TRBJ1-2,-,-,TRBV12-3/TRBV12-4,TGTGCCAGCAGTTCGGACATAAACTATGGCTACACCTTC,CASSSDINYGYTF
TRBJ1-1,-,-,TRBV7-9,TGTGCCAGCCTCGCCTTATCCCGGACAGCCATGAGGCCTGAAGCTTTCTTT,CASLALSRTAMRPEAFF
TRBJ2-3,-,-,TRBV2,TGTGCCAGCAGTGTTCTGGATACGCAGTATTTT,CASSVLDTQYF
TRBJ1-5,many,-,TRBV7-9,TGTGCCAGCAGCTTCACCAATCAGCCCCAGCATTTT,CASSFTNQPQHF
TRBJ2-7,-,TRBD2,TRBV7-9,TGTGCCAGCAGCTCGCGGGAGGGGCCCTTC,CASSSREGPF
TRBJ1-5,once,TRBD1,TRBV10-3,TGTGCCATCAGTAGACAGGGGGGAATGGAGCCCCAGCATTTT,CAISRQGGMEPQHF
TRBJ2-5,-,-,TRBV10-2,TGCGCCAGCAGTGACATCGCGGAGACCCAGTACTTC,CASSDIAETQYF
TRBJ2-7,many,-,TRBV25-1,TGTGCCAGCAGTGAGGCCTACTACGAGCAGTACTTC,CASSEAYYEQYF
TRBJ1-1,-,-,TRBV10-3,TGTGCCATCAGTGAGGCTGGGAACACTGAAGCTTTCTTT,CAISEAGNTEAFF
TRBJ1-1,few,-,TRBV6-5,TGTGCCAGCAGTTACTCGAAGGTGATGAACACTGAAGCTTTCTTT,CASSYSKVMNTEAFF
TRBJ2-7,few,TRBD1,TRBV7-9,TGTGCCAGCAGCTCCGGGACAGCCGACTTCTACGAGCAGTACTTC,CASSSGTADFYEQYF